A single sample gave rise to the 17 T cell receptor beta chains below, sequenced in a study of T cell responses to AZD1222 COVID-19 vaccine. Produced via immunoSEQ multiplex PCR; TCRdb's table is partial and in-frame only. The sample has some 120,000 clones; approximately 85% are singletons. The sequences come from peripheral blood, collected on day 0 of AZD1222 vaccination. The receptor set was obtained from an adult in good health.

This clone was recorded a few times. The CDR3 sequence: CASSLATVSGANVLTF. CDR3 DNA: TGCGCCAGCAGCTTGGCCACGGTATCCGGGGCCAACGTCCTGACTTTC. The chain carries TRBV5-1 and TRBJ2-6; D is unclear. Per germline, CDR1 SGHRS and CDR2 YFSETQ. The ends were cut back, 0 bases at V and 4 bases at J, with 11 bases in the middle. The CDR3 runs to 16 residues.

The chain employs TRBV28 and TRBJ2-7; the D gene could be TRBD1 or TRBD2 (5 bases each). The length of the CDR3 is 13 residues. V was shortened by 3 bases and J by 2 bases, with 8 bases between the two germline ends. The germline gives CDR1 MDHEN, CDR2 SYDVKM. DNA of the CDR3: TGTGCCAGCAGTTTGACAGCGGCCTACGAGCAGTACTTC. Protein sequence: CASSLTAAYEQYF.

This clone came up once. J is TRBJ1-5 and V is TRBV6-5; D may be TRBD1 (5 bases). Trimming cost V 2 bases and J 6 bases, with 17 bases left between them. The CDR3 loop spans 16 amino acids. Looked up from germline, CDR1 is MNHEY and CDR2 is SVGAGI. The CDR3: CASSYTFLTETQPQHF. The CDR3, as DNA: TGTGCCAGCAGTTACACCTTCCTGACAGAGACTCAGCCCCAGCATTTT.

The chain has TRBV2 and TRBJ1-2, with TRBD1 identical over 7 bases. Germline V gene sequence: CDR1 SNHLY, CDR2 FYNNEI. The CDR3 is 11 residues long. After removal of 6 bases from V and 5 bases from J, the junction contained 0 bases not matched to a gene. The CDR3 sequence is CASRQGYGYTF. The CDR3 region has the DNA TGTGCCAGCAGACAGGGGTATGGCTACACCTTC.

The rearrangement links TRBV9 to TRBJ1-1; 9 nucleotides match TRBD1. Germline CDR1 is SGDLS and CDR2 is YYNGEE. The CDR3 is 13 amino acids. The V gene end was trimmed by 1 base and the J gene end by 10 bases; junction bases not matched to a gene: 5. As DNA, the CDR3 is TGTGCCAGCAGCGTAAGGGCGGACAGGGGAGCTTTCTTT. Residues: CASSVRADRGAFF.

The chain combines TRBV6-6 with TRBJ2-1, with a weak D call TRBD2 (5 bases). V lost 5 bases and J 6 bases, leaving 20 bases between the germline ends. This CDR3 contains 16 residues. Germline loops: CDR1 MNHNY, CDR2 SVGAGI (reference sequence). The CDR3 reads CASSRSRGYVSNEQFF. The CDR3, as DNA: TGTGCCAGCAGTCGATCGAGAGGGTACGTAAGCAATGAGCAGTTCTTC.

For the CDR3, the DNA is TGTGCCAGCAGTTTGTCACGTCTACCGGGAGAGACCCAGTACTTC. This sequence encodes CASSLSRLPGETQYF. This chain connects TRBV27 to TRBJ2-5; D is unclear. The germline V gene encodes CDR1 MNHEY and CDR2 SMNVEV (reference sequence). CDR3 size: 15 residues. Trimming left V 3 bases short and J 4 bases short, with 15 bases between.

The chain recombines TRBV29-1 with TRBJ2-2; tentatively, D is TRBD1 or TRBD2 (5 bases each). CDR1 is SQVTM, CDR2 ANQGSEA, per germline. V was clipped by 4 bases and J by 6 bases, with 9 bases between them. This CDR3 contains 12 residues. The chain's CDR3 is CSVGGAAGELFF. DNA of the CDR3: TGCAGCGTTGGAGGGGCAGCCGGGGAGCTGTTTTTT.

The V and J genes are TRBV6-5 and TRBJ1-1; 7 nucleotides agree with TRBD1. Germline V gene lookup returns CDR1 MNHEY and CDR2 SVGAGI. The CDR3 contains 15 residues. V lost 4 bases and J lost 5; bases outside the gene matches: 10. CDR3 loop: CASSSPMRGQTEAFF. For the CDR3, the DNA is TGTGCCAGCAGTTCCCCTATGAGGGGGCAGACTGAAGCTTTCTTT.

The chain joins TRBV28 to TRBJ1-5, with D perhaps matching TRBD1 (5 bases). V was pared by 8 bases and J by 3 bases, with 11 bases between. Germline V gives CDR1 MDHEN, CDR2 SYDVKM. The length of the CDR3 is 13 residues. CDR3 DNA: TGTGCCAGCGGCTCAGGGTACAATCAGCCCCAGCATTTT. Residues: CASGSGYNQPQHF.

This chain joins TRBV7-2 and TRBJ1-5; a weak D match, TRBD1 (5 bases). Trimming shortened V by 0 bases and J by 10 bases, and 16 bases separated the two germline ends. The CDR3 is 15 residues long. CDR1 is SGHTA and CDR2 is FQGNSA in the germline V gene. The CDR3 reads CASSLAQQGGYPQHF. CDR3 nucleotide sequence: TGTGCCAGCAGCTTAGCGCAGCAGGGTGGATACCCCCAGCATTTT. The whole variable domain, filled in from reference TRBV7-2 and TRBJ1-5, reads GAGVSQSPSNKVTEKGKDVELRCDPISGHTALYWYRQSLGQGLEFLIYFQGNSAPDKSGLPSDRFSAERTGGSVSTLTIQRTQQEDSAVYLCASSLAQQGGYPQHFGDGTRLSIL.

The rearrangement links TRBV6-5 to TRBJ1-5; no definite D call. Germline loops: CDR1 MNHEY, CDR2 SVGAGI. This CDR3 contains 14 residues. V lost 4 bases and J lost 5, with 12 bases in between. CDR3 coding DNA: TGTGCCAGCAGTTCGTCGGGATTATATCAGCCCCAGCATTTT. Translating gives CASSSSGLYQPQHF.

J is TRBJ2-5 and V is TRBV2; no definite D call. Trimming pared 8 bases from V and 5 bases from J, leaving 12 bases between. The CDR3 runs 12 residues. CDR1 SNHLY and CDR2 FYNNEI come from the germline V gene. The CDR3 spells CASERTLETQYF. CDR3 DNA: TGTGCCAGCGAACGAACACTGGAGACCCAGTACTTC. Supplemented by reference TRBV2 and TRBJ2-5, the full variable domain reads EPEVTQTPSHQVTQMGQEVILRCVPISNHLYFYWYRQILGQKVEFLVSFYNNEISEKSEIFDDQFSVERPDGSNFTLKIRSTKLEDSAMYFCASERTLETQYFGPGTRLLVL.

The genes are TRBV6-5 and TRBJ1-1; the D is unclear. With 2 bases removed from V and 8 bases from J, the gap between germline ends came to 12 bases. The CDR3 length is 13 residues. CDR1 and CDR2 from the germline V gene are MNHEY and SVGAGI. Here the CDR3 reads CASSYNLGFEAFF. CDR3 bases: TGTGCCAGCAGTTACAACCTCGGATTCGAAGCTTTCTTT.

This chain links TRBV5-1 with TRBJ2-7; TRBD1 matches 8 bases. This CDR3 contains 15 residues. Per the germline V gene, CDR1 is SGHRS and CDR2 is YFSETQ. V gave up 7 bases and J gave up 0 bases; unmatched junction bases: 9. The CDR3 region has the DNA TGCGCCAGCTCCAGGGGGGACAGGAGCTCCTACGAGCAGTACTTC. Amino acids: CASSRGDRSSYEQYF.

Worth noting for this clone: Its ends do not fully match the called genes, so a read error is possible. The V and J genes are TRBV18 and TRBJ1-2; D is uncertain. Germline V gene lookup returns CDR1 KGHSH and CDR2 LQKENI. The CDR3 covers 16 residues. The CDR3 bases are TGTGCCAGCTCCCCACCTGGAGGCCTTTCTAACTATGGCTACACCTTC. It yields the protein CASSPPGGLSNYGYTF.

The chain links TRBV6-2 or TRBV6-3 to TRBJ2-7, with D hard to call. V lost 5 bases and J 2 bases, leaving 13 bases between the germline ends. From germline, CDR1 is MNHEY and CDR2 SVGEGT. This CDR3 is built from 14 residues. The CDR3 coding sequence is TGTGCCAGCAGTGGGGTTGGCATCCCCTACGAGCAGTACTTC. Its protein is CASSGVGIPYEQYF.